The TCR beta chain under discussion was sequenced for a study of OX40 agonist ivuxolimab in advanced cancers. CDR1 is SGDLS and CDR2 is YYNGEE in the germline V gene. The CDR3 loop spans 13 amino acids. Trimming left V 1 base short and J 6 bases short, with 11 bases between. Clones were read by immunoSEQ multiplex PCR, and TCRdb kept only the in-frame ones, dropping some. The sample contains some 50,000 clones, 91% of which appear only once. The V and J genes are TRBV9 and TRBJ2-7; perhaps TRBD2 as D (5 bases). The clonotype comes from an adult with an advanced solid tumor such as melanoma, head and neck, liver or kidney cancer. Sequencing used CD4+ or CD8+ T cells sorted from blood, obtained in a trial of the OX40 agonist ivuxolimab. The CDR3 DNA follows: TGTGCCAGCAGCGTATTCCAGACTACCGAGCAGTACTTC. Translation: CASSVFQTTEQYF.